The present T cell receptor beta chain was sequenced within a study of T cell responses to AZD1222 COVID-19 vaccine. The study, taken as a whole, reports: Regions left unmutated in variants are reportedly the target of nearly half of spike-specific TCRs. Across spike, vaccine-associated CD4 TCRs were found, dominant at 160-218 and 743-854. Donors were chiefly white British, with a greater number of females, and clonal diversity was perhaps underestimated. No repertoire was sampled before or during the peak T cell response, only after it.

This clone was recorded only once. The target antigen is unknown. Profiled with immunoSEQ multiplex PCR; TCRdb holds only in-frame clones, not every one. Here the sample spans around 30,000 clones, 80% to 95% being singletons. Germline-derived CDR1 and CDR2 are MNHEY and SVGAGI. Trimming took 6 bases from V and 5 from J, leaving 13 bases between them. This CDR3 comprises 14 residues. The sequences come from peripheral blood, collected on day 0 of AZD1222 vaccination. This sequence was found in an adult in good health. The J gene is TRBJ2-2, the V gene TRBV6-5; a possible D gene is TRBD2 (5 bases). Here the CDR3 DNA reads TGTGCCAGCAGAAACGAGGGCGAAACCGGGGAGCTGTTTTTT. Translation: CASRNEGETGELFF.